This T cell receptor (beta chain) comes out of a study of shared clonotypes between healthy human individuals. Concerning this clone itself: Its antigen is unknown.

Study conclusions and caveats: There were few donors, and this limited the genetic and exposure-history diversity represented. In general, naive subsets displayed greater estimated richness than memory subsets did.

V gave up 3 bases and J gave up 7 bases, with 13 bases separating them. There are 14 residues in the CDR3. CDR1 is SGHRS, CDR2 YFSETQ, per germline. The method was immunoSEQ multiplex PCR; TCRdb's version includes in-frame clones alone and lacks a portion of them. The sample contains 1.5 million to 1.9 million clones, approximately 98% of which appear only once. The sequence was obtained from a young man in good health. Sequencing was performed on naive CD4+ T cells sorted from blood. Subset given: CD45RA+ positively selected. This sequence joins TRBV5-1 and TRBJ2-2; no clear D gene. In DNA, the CDR3 is TGCGCCAGCAGCTCGGGTTTGGATGTCGGGGAGCTGTTTTTT. This translates into CASSSGLDVGELFF.